This T cell receptor beta chain was recovered during a study of shared clonotypes between healthy human individuals. For the study at large: Each donor's CD8 memory used one plate, CD8 naive two, each CD4 subset three.

Study outcomes and limitations: In the sorted subsets, rarefaction showed sequencing was incomplete despite large depth.

Every immunoSEQ plate was one replicate of a subset's evenly spread DNA. The repertoire was sequenced with immunoSEQ multiplex PCR; TCRdb's copy has only in-frame clones and lacks some. Seen here are about 1.1 million clones, around 78% observed once, and the top ten hold under 0.8%. Those who donated, Caucasian adults without exception, all lived in Nashville, Tennessee. As to this clone: What it recognizes is unknown.

The sample was memory CD4+ T cells from PBMCs. The subset is: CD45RA-negative fraction. This sequence originates from a man between 18 and 29 years old in good health. Some clones in this sample may be carry-over from other donors' samples.

Here the CDR3 DNA reads TGTGCCAGCAATATACCGGGACAGGGAGCCCACGAGCAGTACTTC. This sequence encodes CASNIPGQGAHEQYF. The chain is built from TRBV28 and TRBJ2-7; TRBD1 aligns across 9 bases. The CDR3 has 15 residues. Trimming took 7 bases from V and 5 from J; bases not matched to a gene: 12. Germline-derived CDR1 and CDR2 are MDHEN and SYDVKM.